This TCR beta chain was identified in a study of shared clonotypes between healthy human individuals. Data came from immunoSEQ multiplex PCR; TCRdb stores just in-frame clones and leaves some out. This sample has hundreds of thousands of clones; about 96% occur once, and the top ten carry roughly 0.1%. Trimming removed 3 bases from V and 3 bases from J, with 5 bases in between. The CDR3 length is 13 residues. Per the germline V gene, CDR1 is MGHRA and CDR2 is YSYEKL. Naive CD8 cells, CD45RO-negative and positively selected for CCR7, excluded terminally differentiated effector memory CD45RA+ cells. The source of this sequence is a woman younger than 45 in good health. The chain uses TRBV4-1 and TRBJ2-2; no firm D call. The sequenced material came from naive CD8+ T cells sorted from blood. The CDR3, as DNA: TGCGCCAGCAGCCAGACTGACACCGGGGAGCTGTTTTTT. It codes for CASSQTDTGELFF.